This TCR beta chain appears in the sequencing data of a study of monozygotic twins with inflammatory bowel disease. Study-wide results and caveats: Limited statistical power may explain no repertoire similarity difference between concordant and discordant twins.

The CDR3 has 14 amino acids. Germline V gives CDR1 LNHNV, CDR2 YYDKDF (reference sequence). Each donor gave 2.5 to 3 ml of peripheral blood. Worth noting for this clonotype: The antigen is undetermined.

Added by template switching were UMIs that each held a 6-nucleotide sample barcode. The cDNA of both the TCRalpha and TCRbeta chains was subjected to two nested PCRs of about 15 and 9 cycles. TCRdb re-analyzed the 5' RACE reads; it lists each CDR3 protein once, without DNA. The table counts 150,000 to 200,000 distinct CDR3 sequences; about 8% lies in the top ten. The rearrangement links TRBV15 to TRBJ1-4; TCRdb calls TRBD1, which cannot be checked without DNA. The TCR originated in a human donor with ulcerative colitis or Crohn's disease, or a healthy co-twin of an affected twin (not recorded which). What was sequenced was blood. The CDR3 sequence: CATSRDRWGEKLFF.